What follows are 3 T cell receptor beta chains derived from one specimen sequenced in a study of a mutant IDH1 vaccine in newly diagnosed glioma. These receptors are not linked to any known antigen. Using immunoSEQ multiplex PCR, the repertoire was profiled, and TCRdb retains in-frame clones only, with some absent. The table records approximately 61,000 clones, around 84% of them present only once. Time point noted: week 5, during vaccination. What each vaccine dose contained was 300 ug of mutant IDH1 20-mer peptide, accompanied by topical imiquimod. Here the sequenced sample was PBMCs, taken from a glioma patient whose treatment included an IDH1 peptide vaccine. Receptors originate from a woman aged 50 to 60 with glioma.

The chain employs TRBV27 and TRBJ1-6; D may be TRBD1 (5 bases). V was trimmed by 4 bases and J by 4 bases, leaving 20 bases between them. CDR1 and CDR2 from the germline V gene are MNHEY and SMNVEV (reference sequence). The CDR3 covers 18 residues. The CDR3 region has the DNA TGTGCCAGCAGTTCCGGGACGGCTGGGGTAATTTATAATTCACCCCTCCACTTT. Its protein product is CASSSGTAGVIYNSPLHF.

V and J are TRBV9 and TRBJ1-4; 7 nucleotides line up with TRBD1. V trimming: 0 bases; J trimming: 8 bases; junction bases outside the gene matches: 16. The V gene's germline CDR1 is SGDLS and CDR2 YYNGEE. This CDR3 spans 18 amino acids. The CDR3 sequence: CASSVASSSRRGPEKLFF. CDR3 sequence (DNA): TGTGCCAGCAGCGTAGCTTCTAGCTCTCGGAGGGGGCCCGAAAAACTGTTTTTT.

The chain recombines TRBV6-6 with TRBJ2-7; no clear D gene. The CDR3 extends over 9 amino acids. Germline CDR1 is MNHNY and CDR2 is SVGAGI (reference sequence). V lost 11 bases and J 5 bases, leaving 7 bases between the germline ends. Here the CDR3 DNA reads TGTGCCCCCCCCAACGAGCAGTACTTC. This encodes CAPPNEQYF.